This T cell receptor (beta chain) was identified in a study of shared T cell receptors in the human thymus. The sample holds a few counts of this clone. CDR1 and CDR2 (germline): SGHAT, FQNNGV. There are 15 residues in the CDR3. Trimming pared 5 bases from V and 0 bases from J, leaving 11 bases between. Clones were read by immunoSEQ multiplex PCR, and TCRdb kept only the in-frame ones, dropping some. The top ten hold 0.009% to 0.0095% of the sample, which has hundreds of thousands of clones, around 87% seen once. This sample also belongs to another study, concerning human thymus T cells. That investigation notes: Each of the donors was a healthy Finnish infant who was undergoing open corrective cardiac surgery for congenital heart defects. Thymic and blood repertoires appeared to display a bias in their usage of V and J genes. Unrelated individuals reportedly shared highly overlapping thymic TCR repertoires.

Material for sequencing was thymocytes. The sequence was obtained from a boy under three years old with a congenital heart defect. The V and J genes are TRBV11-2 and TRBJ1-3; D is unresolved. The CDR3 DNA is TGTGCCAGCAGCCCAAACAGATTCTCTGGAAACACCATATATTTT. This gives the protein CASSPNRFSGNTIYF.